This entry concerns a single T cell receptor beta chain. The antigen it recognizes is unknown. No much larger clonotype is one base removed from it; base qualities were not supplied. From its cysteine to its phenylalanine, the CDR3 spans 14 amino acids. The read is trimmed to its CDR3 DNA, 42 bases read in frame from base 1. As encoded in the germline V gene (reference sequence), CDR1 is MNHEY while CDR2 is SMNVEV. The trim is 2 bases for V and 0 bases for J, with a gap of 8 bases between the germline ends. The data are from a study of blood T cell repertoires in COVID-19 (TCRdb year 2020). As for the study more broadly: Collaborator samples came from the United States, Italy and Spain and covered acute and convalescent phases of COVID-19. Subjects who had been exposed to COVID-19, were actively infected with it, or had recovered from it provided the deeply sampled blood TCRbeta repertoires that made up the dataset. Nearly every sample came with metadata listing a de-identified subject ID, COVID-19 status, age in years and sex. The prospective study material was composed of cDNA or gDNA derived from T cells, B-cell-depleted T cells, or PBMCs. Samples were obtained from the ongoing ImmuneRACE study (first 160 participants) and from about 1,300 subjects provided by 6 global collaborators. Where available, HLA class I and class II types were obtained from metadata supplied by the sample provider rather than from assay-based typing. The repertoires were released in a freely available public database meant as a resource for research on the immune response to SARS-CoV-2.

The collaborating institutions used their own protocols to collect whole blood in K2EDTA tubes. Collaborator samples were shipped for TCRbeta analysis as frozen whole blood, isolated PBMCs, or DNA extracted from either sample type. What the study reported, not specific to this receptor: The quantity of clinical and demographic metadata differed by source and by participant and was supplied without curation.

TCRbeta CDR3 regions were amplified from genomic DNA using the immunoSEQ Assay, a bias-controlled multiplex PCR. The authors' pipeline ran thus. Within the assay, amplification of reference gene primers was used to estimate how many nucleated cells each sample contained. To quantify the absolute abundance of each unique TCRbeta CDR3 rearrangement, sequence reads were collapsed and filtered. For each sample, productive Simpson clonality was calculated as the square root of Simpson's diversity index across productive rearrangements. TCRdb limited this immuneACCESS table to in-frame rearrangements with V and J called. A share of clones is missing; checked studies link under half to unresolved V genes, and the rest is unexplained. V and J calls and clone size come straight from that table; D and trimming were deduced from the DNA. This sample comprises approximately 240,000 clones, approximately 79% of them detected only once. Together, the top ten hold around 3.6% of the sample.

The rearranged segments are TRBV27 and TRBJ2-7, with the D gene call left open. The sequence was obtained from a middle-aged woman with active or convalescent COVID-19. Material: peripheral blood. The nucleotide sequence reads as follows: TGTGCCAGCAGTTTAAGTTGGAGCTCCTACGAGCAGTACTTC. This encodes CASSLSWSSYEQYF.